Shown below are 9 T cell receptor beta chains from a single sample sequenced in a study of a mutant IDH1 vaccine in newly diagnosed glioma. These receptors lack a known antigen. Time point meaning: week 47, end of study. Doses consisted of 300 ug of mutant IDH1 20-mer peptide each, paired with topical imiquimod. Sequenced by immunoSEQ multiplex PCR; TCRdb stores in-frame clones only, minus some. The sample has tens of thousands of clones; over 80% are singletons. The material sequenced was PBMCs, taken from a glioma patient whose treatment included an IDH1 peptide vaccine. These receptors were obtained from a woman between 50 and 59 years old with glioma.

The CDR3 here is CASSFSALGQGVGGYTF. CDR3 sequence (DNA): TGCGCCAGCAGCTTCTCCGCCCTCGGACAGGGTGTGGGTGGCTACACCTTC. The chain combines TRBV5-1 with TRBJ1-2, with TRBD1 identical over 8 bases. V lost 2 bases, J lost 7 bases, and 16 bases stayed unmatched. The CDR3 is 17 residues long. CDR1 is SGHRS, CDR2 YFSETQ, per germline. Based on the CDR3 plus reference TRBV5-1 and TRBJ1-2, the full variable domain is KAGVTQTPRYLIKTRGQQVTLSCSPISGHRSVSWYQQTPGQGLQFLFEYFSETQRNKGNFPGRFSGRQFSNSRSEMNVSTLELGDSALYLCASSFSALGQGVGGYTFGSGTRLTVV.

This chain joins TRBV2 and TRBJ2-3, with D perhaps TRBD1 or TRBD2 (6 bases each). V was shortened by 8 bases and J by 6 bases, with 30 bases between the two germline ends. The germline CDR1 and CDR2 sequences are SNHLY and FYNNEI. CDR3 length equals 18 residues. The CDR3 coding sequence is TGTGCCAGCCTTATGAGGGGGGCCCGACTGGGGCATGTGGATACGCAGTATTTT. Amino acid sequence: CASLMRGARLGHVDTQYF.

The chain carries TRBV27 and TRBJ1-5; D is unresolved. Trimming took off 2 bases at V and 2 bases at J, with 4 bases between the two ends. Germline CDR1 is MNHEY and CDR2 is SMNVEV (reference sequence). The CDR3 runs to 13 residues. This CDR3 is CASSLIRNQPQHF. The CDR3 DNA reads as TGTGCCAGCAGTTTAATCCGCAATCAGCCCCAGCATTTT.

V usage is TRBV4-3 and J usage is TRBJ1-6; D is undetermined. The germline CDR1 and CDR2 sequences are LGHNA and YSLEER. The length of the CDR3 is 15 residues. Trimming cost V 0 bases and J 7 bases, with 10 bases left between them. CDR3: CASSQDRLSNSPLHF. For the CDR3, the DNA is TGCGCCAGCAGCCAAGATAGACTGAGCAATTCACCCCTCCACTTT.

The chain is built from TRBV10-3 and TRBJ2-1; 11 bases fit TRBD2. The CDR3 covers 15 residues. Germline V CDR1 and CDR2: ENHRY, SYGVKD. V gave up 6 bases and J gave up 6 bases; unmatched junction bases: 7. CDR3 in DNA: TGTGCCATCAGACCTCTAGCGGGGGGAAGCAATGAGCAGTTCTTC. Translating gives CAIRPLAGGSNEQFF.

V usage is TRBV29-1 and J usage is TRBJ1-5; D gene ambiguous. V gave up 4 bases and J gave up 6 bases, with 10 bases separating them. CDR1 and CDR2 from the germline V gene are SQVTM and ANQGSEA. CDR3 length: 12 residues. CDR3 sequence reads: CSVGNLSQPQHF. CDR3 bases: TGCAGCGTTGGGAACCTTAGTCAGCCCCAGCATTTT.

The rearrangement links TRBV5-1 to TRBJ1-4; D remains unclear. With 4 bases removed from V and 2 bases from J, the gap between germline ends came to 12 bases. CDR3 length: 15 residues. CDR1 is SGHRS and CDR2 is YFSETQ in the germline V gene. CDR3 nucleotide sequence: TGCGCCAGCAGCCCGCTCAGCCGTACTAATGAAAAACTGTTTTTT. It yields the protein CASSPLSRTNEKLFF.

This chain connects TRBV27 to TRBJ1-4, with D perhaps TRBD1 (5 bases). The CDR3 runs 13 residues. Germline assignment: CDR1 MNHEY and CDR2 SMNVEV (reference sequence). Trimming cost V 7 bases and J 7 bases, with 13 bases left between them. The CDR3: CASKTGLLEKLFF. Written as DNA, the CDR3 is TGTGCCAGCAAAACGGGACTCCTTGAAAAACTGTTTTTT.

The V gene is TRBV7-9, the J gene TRBJ1-1; possible D gene TRBD1, 5 bases. The V end was cut by 6 bases, the J end by 7 bases, with 12 bases between. From germline, CDR1 is SEHNR and CDR2 FQNEAQ (reference sequence). The CDR3 is 12 amino acids. CDR3: CASSPTGLEAFF. CDR3 DNA: TGTGCCAGCAGTCCTACAGGACTTGAAGCTTTCTTT.